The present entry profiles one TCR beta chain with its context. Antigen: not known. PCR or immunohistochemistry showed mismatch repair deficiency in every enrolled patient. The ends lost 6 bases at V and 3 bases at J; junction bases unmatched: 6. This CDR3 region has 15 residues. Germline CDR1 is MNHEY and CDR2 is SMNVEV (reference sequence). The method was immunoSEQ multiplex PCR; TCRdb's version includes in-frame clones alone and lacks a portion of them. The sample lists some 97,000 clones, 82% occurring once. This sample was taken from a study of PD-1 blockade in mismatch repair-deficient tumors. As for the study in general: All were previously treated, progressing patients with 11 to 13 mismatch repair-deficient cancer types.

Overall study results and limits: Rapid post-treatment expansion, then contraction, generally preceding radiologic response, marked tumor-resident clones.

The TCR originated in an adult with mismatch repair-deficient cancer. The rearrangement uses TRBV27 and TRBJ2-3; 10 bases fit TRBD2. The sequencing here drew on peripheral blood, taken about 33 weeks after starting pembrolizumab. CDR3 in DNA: TGTGCCAGCAGCCCTAGCGGGAGATTAACAGATACGCAGTATTTT. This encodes CASSPSGRLTDTQYF.